Each of the 24 T cell receptor beta chains below was sequenced from the same sample in a study of early T cells in non-severe SARS-CoV-2 infection. TCRdb reprocessed the 5' RACE reads with MiXCR, giving one entry per CDR3 protein. The sample contains tens of thousands of distinct CDR3 sequences, 20% to 25% of which appear only once. This material consisted of whole blood, taken at baseline. These TCRs come from an adult who was a healthcare worker with PCR-confirmed SARS-CoV-2 infection or an uninfected control (not recorded which).

There are a few counts of this clonotype. The chain links TRBV29-1 to TRBJ2-5; 8 bases are shared with TRBD1. CDR1 is SQVTM and CDR2 is ANQGSEA in the germline V gene. V lost 2 bases and J lost 6; bases outside the gene matches: 5. The CDR3 runs 13 residues. In DNA, the CDR3 is TGCAGCGTTGAATCAGGGGGCGATAAGACCCAGTACTTC. Protein sequence: CSVESGGDKTQYF.

In this sample, this clonotype turned up a few times. The CDR3 loop reads CASGRPGSNQPQHF. The CDR3 nucleotides are TGTGCCAGCGGCCGGCCTGGGAGCAATCAGCCCCAGCATTTT. V is TRBV12-3 or TRBV12-4 and J is TRBJ1-5; the D is unclear. The V end lost 8 bases, the J end lost 1 base, and 12 bases lay between the germline ends. CDR3 length: 14 residues.

The V gene is TRBV30, the J gene TRBJ1-4, with D possibly TRBD1 on 6 matching bases. Trimming shortened V by 7 bases and J by 7 bases, and 16 bases separated the two germline ends. CDR3 length: 13 amino acids. Per the germline V gene, CDR1 is GTSNPN and CDR2 is SVGIG (reference sequence). In DNA form, the CDR3 reads TGTGCCTCGGCGGGGGGCCTTGGTGAAAAACTGTTTTTT. Amino acid sequence: CASAGGLGEKLFF.

A few counts support this clonotype. The V and J genes are TRBV2 and TRBJ2-2, with D possibly TRBD1 on 5 matching bases. The V gene's germline CDR1 is SNHLY and CDR2 FYNNEI. This CDR3 comprises 15 residues. Trimming pared 5 bases from V and 3 bases from J, leaving 13 bases between. The CDR3 nucleotides read TGTGCCAGCAGTCCAACAGGTTTGGACACCGGGGAGCTGTTTTTT. Protein: CASSPTGLDTGELFF.

This chain uses TRBV7-8 with TRBJ2-3; 7 bases map to TRBD1. J gave up 5 bases and V 5 bases, and 4 bases lay outside the gene matches. Looked up from germline, CDR1 is SGHVS and CDR2 is FQNEAQ. There are 13 residues in the CDR3. CDR3 bases: TGTGCCAGCAGCCCCTCAGGGGGAGATACGCAGTATTTT. It specifies CASSPSGGDTQYF.

This chain links TRBV25-1 with TRBJ1-1; D not resolved. V dropped 5 bases and J dropped 2 bases, with 12 bases sitting between them. The germline V gene has CDR1 MGHDK and CDR2 SYGVNS. The CDR3 contains 14 residues. The CDR3 nucleotides are TGTGCCAGCAGTTCCCTCAGCAGAAACACTGAAGCTTTCTTT. It translates to CASSSLSRNTEAFF.

Notes on this clonotype: Compared with germline, one end of the junction differs, possibly owing to a read error. This chain connects TRBV2 to TRBJ1-3; no clear D gene. The CDR3 runs 17 residues. From germline, CDR1 is SNHLY and CDR2 FYNNEI. The CDR3 loop is CPSIDFLLGSSGNTIYF. The CDR3 DNA follows: TGTCCCAGCATCGATTTCCTCCTCGGTTCCTCTGGAAACACCATATATTTT.

This clonotype was picked up a small number of times. This chain joins TRBV30 and TRBJ1-1, with D possibly TRBD1 on 6 matching bases. CDR1 is GTSNPN, CDR2 SVGIG, per germline (reference sequence). Trimming shortened V by 1 base and J by 0 bases, and 12 bases separated the two germline ends. The CDR3 covers 15 residues. The CDR3 coding sequence is TGTGCCTGGAGTGCCCCCGGGACAATGAACACTGAAGCTTTCTTT. As protein: CAWSAPGTMNTEAFF.

J is TRBJ1-2 and V is TRBV7-9; a possible D gene is TRBD1 (5 bases). CDR1 SEHNR and CDR2 FQNEAQ come from the germline V gene (reference sequence). This CDR3 is built from 13 residues. Trimming removed 5 bases at V and 6 bases at J, with 13 bases between. The CDR3 sequence is CASSPGRSDGYTF. CDR3 DNA sequence: TGTGCCAGCAGCCCGGGGCGTTCAGATGGCTACACCTTC.

This clonotype was picked up a small number of times. The chain uses TRBV3-1 and TRBJ2-1; TRBD2 aligns across 10 bases. CDR1 and CDR2 from the germline V gene are LGHDT and YNNKEL (reference sequence). This CDR3 is built from 14 residues. V gave up 4 bases and J gave up 7 bases; unmatched junction bases: 4. CDR3: CASSPSGGGNEQFF. The CDR3, as DNA: TGTGCCAGCAGCCCTAGCGGGGGAGGTAATGAGCAGTTCTTC.

The chain carries TRBV20-1 and TRBJ2-3, with D unclear. Germline V gives CDR1 DFQATT, CDR2 SNEGSKA (reference sequence). Trimming took off 7 bases at V and 6 bases at J, with 11 bases between the two ends. This CDR3 spans 11 amino acids. CDR3 residues: CSGVTSDTQYF. The CDR3 DNA sequence: TGCAGTGGGGTTACGAGTGATACGCAGTATTTT.

The V and J genes are TRBV6-6 and TRBJ2-1, with 13 bases fitting TRBD2. Trimming at V came to 6 bases and at J to 5 bases, leaving 16 bases not matched to a gene. Germline V gene sequence: CDR1 MNHNY, CDR2 SVGAGI (reference sequence). The CDR3 is 19 amino acids. The CDR3 sequence is CASSKLQGTSGTSNNEQFF. Written as DNA, the CDR3 is TGTGCCAGCAGCAAGTTACAGGGGACTAGCGGGACTTCGAACAATGAGCAGTTCTTC.

This clonotype was detected a few times. The CDR3, as DNA: TGCAGTGCCCACCGGGGGAACGATAATTCACCCCTCCACTTT. Translated, it gives CSAHRGNDNSPLHF. The chain combines TRBV20-1 with TRBJ1-6; a possible D gene is TRBD1 (5 bases). Per germline, CDR1 DFQATT and CDR2 SNEGSKA (reference sequence). The germline V and J ends were trimmed by 6 bases and 5 bases, with 14 bases remaining between them. The CDR3 sequence is 14 residues long.

The chain recombines TRBV20-1 with TRBJ1-4; 10 bases align to TRBD1. Trimming cost V 7 bases and J 6 bases; bases outside gene matches: 5. The CDR3 length is 13 residues. The germline CDR1 and CDR2 sequences are DFQATT and SNEGSKA (reference sequence). CDR3 DNA sequence: TGCAGTGTCCCCGGGACAGGGGATGAAAAACTGTTTTTT. Its protein product is CSVPGTGDEKLFF.

This clonotype has only a few counts. The CDR3: CASSPDLKGQPQHF. The CDR3 nucleotides are TGTGCCAGCAGTCCCGACCTTAAGGGTCAGCCCCAGCATTTT. The chain couples TRBV6-5 to TRBJ1-5; D gene uncertain. The ends were cut back, 5 bases at V and 6 bases at J, with 14 bases in the middle. This CDR3 is 14 amino acids long. Germline CDR1 MNHEY, CDR2 SVGAGI.

At least ten counts were recorded for this clonotype. The chain is built from TRBV7-8 and TRBJ1-1, with TRBD1 as a possible D gene (5 bases). Germline-derived CDR1 and CDR2 are SGHVS and FQNEAQ. CDR3 length: 16 amino acids. Trimming removed 0 bases from V and 0 bases from J, with 11 bases in between. The CDR3 DNA is TGTGCCAGCAGCTTAGCGGTCGGGGCGTTGAACACTGAAGCTTTCTTT. Encoded protein: CASSLAVGALNTEAFF.

This chain uses TRBV7-7 with TRBJ2-2; 7 bases are shared with TRBD2. V was clipped by 5 bases and J by 7 bases; unmatched bases: 4. This CDR3 has 13 residues. Germline lookup yields CDR1 SSHAT and CDR2 FNYEAQ (reference sequence). CDR3 loop: CASSKLASGELFF. As DNA, the CDR3 is TGTGCCAGCAGCAAACTAGCGAGCGGGGAGCTGTTTTTT.

The CDR3 bases are TGCAGTGCTACACCGGGACTCACAGACGGAAACACCATATATTTT. It specifies CSATPGLTDGNTIYF. The chain has TRBV20-1 and TRBJ1-3; D possibly corresponds to TRBD1 (5 bases). The germline gives CDR1 DFQATT, CDR2 SNEGSKA (reference sequence). V lost 4 bases, J lost 4 bases, and 17 bases lay in between. There are 15 residues in the CDR3.

This clonotype was seen a few times. The chain is built from TRBV5-4 and TRBJ2-3; D gene unclear. Trimming stripped 4 bases from V and 2 bases from J, with 11 bases between. Germline CDR1 SGHNT, CDR2 YYREEE (reference sequence). This CDR3 has 14 residues. Written as DNA, the CDR3 is TGTGCCAGCAGCCCTGTCGGGTCCACAGATACGCAGTATTTT. Translated: CASSPVGSTDTQYF.

This clonotype was counted ten times or more. The chain joins TRBV25-1 to TRBJ2-7; possible D gene TRBD1, 5 bases. The V gene lost 6 bases and the J gene lost 12 bases, with 21 bases spanning the gap. This CDR3 contains 13 residues. Germline loops: CDR1 MGHDK, CDR2 SYGVNS. CDR3 residues: CASSGPDSSSRYF. CDR3 in DNA: TGTGCCAGCAGCGGCCCCGACAGTTCCAGTAGGTACTTC.

The chain has TRBV11-2 and TRBJ2-2, with no clear D. Germline assignment: CDR1 SGHAT and CDR2 FQNNGV. V was pared by 4 bases and J by 7 bases, with 13 bases between. The CDR3 is made up of 14 amino acids. The CDR3, as DNA: TGTGCCAGCAGCTCCCGACTCTACAACGGGGAGCTGTTTTTT. The encoded protein is CASSSRLYNGELFF.

The chain recombines TRBV5-1 with TRBJ2-5; 10 nucleotides agree with TRBD2. The CDR3 is 14 amino acids. J gave up 5 bases and V 2 bases, and 3 bases lay outside the gene matches. Germline V gene sequence: CDR1 SGHRS, CDR2 YFSETQ. The CDR3 protein is CASSFSGGAETQYF. The DNA for the CDR3 is TGCGCCAGCAGCTTCAGCGGGGGGGCCGAGACCCAGTACTTC.

In its sample, this clonotype was seen a few times. The J gene is TRBJ2-1, the V gene TRBV27, with TRBD2 matching 11 bases. V was clipped by 6 bases and J by 5 bases; unmatched bases: 9. Germline CDR1 and CDR2: MNHEY and SMNVEV (reference sequence). CDR3 length: 16 amino acids. CDR3 coding DNA: TGTGCCAGCAGACGCGGGACTAGCGGACTTAACAATGAGCAGTTCTTC. It specifies CASRRGTSGLNNEQFF.

J is TRBJ2-7 and V is TRBV12-3 or TRBV12-4; D is perhaps TRBD1 or TRBD2 (5 bases each). The CDR3 runs 14 residues. The V end was cut by 6 bases, the J end by 1 base, with 13 bases between. CDR3 sequence reads: CASRPQRGSYEQYF. For the CDR3, the DNA is TGTGCCAGCAGGCCCCAGAGGGGTTCCTACGAGCAGTACTTC.